This T cell receptor (beta chain) was sequenced during a study of post-analysis software for immune sequencing data. At the level of the study: Relapsing-remitting, secondary progressive and progressive-relapsing forms made up the multiple sclerosis disease courses.

The table lists this clonotype with a few counts. Its antigen is not known. Findings and limits, study-wide: Samples made in the same batch grouped tightly together by F measure. When compared against controls, multiple sclerosis patients showed significantly lower normalized Chao1 diversity.

The TCR beta cDNA libraries contained unique molecular identifiers. Starting from approximately 1 to 10 million T cells, the study yielded roughly 0.5 million cDNA molecules. TCRdb fed the PCR reads into MiXCR, producing one record per CDR3 protein. The sample lists about 540,000 distinct CDR3 sequences, under 40% occurring once. The receptor comes from a girl aged 2 to 17 with multiple sclerosis. Sequenced: blood.

In DNA form, the CDR3 reads TGTGCCAGCAGCTTGCCCTTGGACAGGGAAAATGAAAAACTGTTTTTT. It codes for CASSLPLDRENEKLFF. The V call is TRBV5-5, the J call TRBJ1-4; the match to TRBD1 covers 8 bases. This CDR3 has 16 amino acids. Germline trimming cut 1 base from V and 5 bases from J; bases unmatched to any gene: 7. Germline CDR1 SGHKS, CDR2 YYEKEE (reference sequence).